This passage covers 18 T cell receptor beta chains from one sample sequenced in a study of T cells in Graves' hyperthyroidism and ophthalmopathy. TCR beta CDR3 regions were amplified from RNA transcripts. The HTBI primer set served for first-round RT-PCR of the TCR CDR3. TCRdb re-called the multiplex PCR reads through MiXCR, storing one row per CDR3 protein. The sample yields fewer than 400,000 distinct CDR3 sequences, 15% to 19% seen once. The specimen sequenced was blood. These receptors all stem from a woman aged 18-35 years with Graves' hyperthyroidism that later progressed to Graves' ophthalmopathy.

There are a few counts of this clonotype. The chain has TRBV7-2 and TRBJ1-5, with 9 bases identical to TRBD1. Looked up from germline, CDR1 is SGHTA and CDR2 is FQGNSA. Trimming removed 5 bases from V and 4 bases from J; junction bases left unmatched: 6. The CDR3 has 15 residues. The CDR3 sequence: CASSTNGQGNQPQHF. In DNA form, the CDR3 reads TGTGCCAGCAGCACAAACGGACAGGGGAATCAGCCCCAGCATTTT.

At least ten counts were recorded for this clonotype. The chain uses TRBV20-1 and TRBJ2-7; D is perhaps TRBD2 (5 bases). The ends were cut back, 0 bases at V and 3 bases at J, with 15 bases in the middle. This CDR3 has 15 residues. CDR1 and CDR2 from the germline V gene are DFQATT and SNEGSKA (reference sequence). CDR3 nucleotide sequence: TGCAGTGCTAGAGATCGCAGGACGGGGAGCTACGAGCAGTACTTC. Residues: CSARDRRTGSYEQYF.

In its sample, this clonotype was seen many times. The chain recombines TRBV12-5 with TRBJ2-2, with unresolved D. Between the trimmed V and J ends, which lost 4 bases and 0 bases, there was a span of 6 bases. CDR3 length: 14 amino acids. Germline V gives CDR1 LGHNT, CDR2 FRNRAP. CDR3 amino acids: CASGSGANTGELFF. The CDR3 DNA reads as TGTGCTAGTGGTTCAGGAGCGAACACCGGGGAGCTGTTTTTT.

Ten or more counts support this clonotype. V usage is TRBV3-1 and J usage is TRBJ2-4; 14 nucleotides agree with TRBD2. The CDR3 extends over 19 amino acids. V lost 5 bases and J lost 0; bases outside the gene matches: 9. Germline V gene data show CDR1 as LGHDT and CDR2 as YNNKEL (reference sequence). In DNA form, the CDR3 reads TGTGCCAGCAGCTCGGGACTAGCGGGAGCCGTATTAGCCAAAAACATTCAGTACTTC. This gives the protein CASSSGLAGAVLAKNIQYF. The variable domain in full, completed from reference TRBV3-1 and TRBJ2-4, reads DTAVSQTPKYLVTQMGNDKSIKCEQNLGHDTMYWYKQDSKKFLKIMFSYNNKELIINETVPNRFSPKSPDKAHLNLHINSLELGDSAVYFCASSSGLAGAVLAKNIQYFGAGTRLSVL.

This clonotype occurred many times. V and J are TRBV7-2 and TRBJ2-1, with D perhaps matching TRBD2 (6 bases). Trimming left V 2 bases short and J 6 bases short, with 11 bases between. The germline V gene encodes CDR1 SGHTA and CDR2 FQGNSA. CDR3 length equals 14 residues. In DNA, the CDR3 is TGTGCCAGCAGCTTACCGGGAGTTCCCAATGAGCAGTTCTTC. Protein product: CASSLPGVPNEQFF.

This clonotype appeared many times. The V and J genes are TRBV20-1 and TRBJ2-3, with TRBD2 identical over 8 bases. The V and J ends lost 6 bases and 3 bases, in that order; junction bases with no gene match: 8. This CDR3 has 14 residues. Germline V gene sequence: CDR1 DFQATT, CDR2 SNEGSKA (reference sequence). CDR3 coding DNA: TGCAGTGCAGCCAGCGGGAGAATGACAGATACGCAGTATTTT. It codes for CSAASGRMTDTQYF.

This clonotype occurred many times. The chain uses TRBV27 and TRBJ2-1; the D gene is possibly TRBD1 (5 bases). V was pared by 6 bases and J by 3 bases, with 15 bases between. Looked up from germline, CDR1 is MNHEY and CDR2 is SMNVEV (reference sequence). The CDR3 extends over 15 amino acids. The DNA for the CDR3 is TGTGCCAGCAGAAGACAGAGGACCCTCTACAATGAGCAGTTCTTC. Amino acids: CASRRQRTLYNEQFF.

This chain uses TRBV2 with TRBJ2-1, with D tentatively TRBD2 (6 bases). CDR1 and CDR2 from the germline V gene are SNHLY and FYNNEI. V dropped 10 bases and J dropped 5 bases, with 24 bases sitting between them. This CDR3 has 16 residues. Here the CDR3 reads CAIRDRGGITDNEQFF. The CDR3 nucleotides read TGTGCCATTAGGGACCGGGGCGGGATAACGGACAATGAGCAGTTCTTC.

This clonotype was observed at least ten times. J is TRBJ1-2 and V is TRBV6-5; D is undetermined. Germline CDR1 reads MNHEY; CDR2 reads SVGAGI. The CDR3 length is 15 residues. The germline V and J ends were trimmed by 2 bases and 0 bases, with 10 bases remaining between them. The CDR3 DNA reads as TGTGCCAGCAGTTACGTGGCGGATACTAACTATGGCTACACCTTC. Translation gives CASSYVADTNYGYTF.

The chain uses TRBV20-1 and TRBJ2-1, with D uncertain. This CDR3 is built from 13 residues. Trimming took 8 bases from V and 1 from J, leaving 12 bases between them. The germline V gene encodes CDR1 DFQATT and CDR2 SNEGSKA (reference sequence). CDR3 sequence reads: CSIDLRSYNEQFF. The CDR3 bases are TGCAGTATAGACCTAAGGTCCTACAATGAGCAGTTCTTC.

This clonotype was picked up many times. The chain combines TRBV12-3 or TRBV12-4 with TRBJ1-5, with D possibly matching TRBD1 (5 bases). Trimming removed 1 base at V and 5 bases at J, with 18 bases between. The CDR3 runs 17 residues. CDR3 in amino acids: CASSLGDRGIGDQPQHF. For the CDR3, the DNA is TGTGCCAGCAGTTTAGGTGACCGGGGGATAGGAGATCAGCCCCAGCATTTT.

This clonotype was detected ten times or more. This chain connects TRBV12-3 or TRBV12-4 to TRBJ2-3; the match to TRBD2 covers 10 bases. This CDR3 is 14 amino acids long. V shed 11 bases and J 6 bases; nucleotides not matched to a gene: 11. CDR3 nucleotide sequence: TGTGCCCAATCTTTACAAGCGGGAGGGGATACGCAGTATTTT. It encodes CAQSLQAGGDTQYF.

As for this clonotype: Just one base apart from a much larger clone, this may be a read error. The genes are TRBV28 and TRBJ1-5; D is perhaps TRBD1 (6 bases). This CDR3 has 15 amino acids. The V gene's germline CDR1 is MDHEN and CDR2 SYDVKM. The CDR3 DNA is TGTGCCAGCAGTTTACAGGGGTGGGCCAATCGGCCCCAGCATTTT. Translated: CASSLQGWANRPQHF.

The table lists this clonotype with a few counts. The chain recombines TRBV4-2 with TRBJ1-2, with D possibly TRBD1 on 6 matching bases. Between the trimmed V and J ends, which lost 0 bases and 1 base, there was a span of 18 bases. CDR3 size: 18 residues. Germline assignment: CDR1 LGHNA and CDR2 YNFKEQ. The CDR3 DNA is TGTGCCAGCAGCCAAGAAACCCTCGGGGGGGCGATTAACTATGGCTACACCTTC. Its protein product is CASSQETLGGAINYGYTF.

This sequence joins TRBV20-1 and TRBJ2-2; D is possibly TRBD2 (5 bases). V lost 0 bases and J 3 bases, leaving 20 bases between the germline ends. Germline CDR1 DFQATT, CDR2 SNEGSKA (reference sequence). This CDR3 is 18 amino acids long. The chain's CDR3 is CSARDRDSSGSHTGELFF. DNA of the CDR3: TGCAGTGCTAGAGATCGGGATTCTTCGGGGTCTCACACCGGGGAGCTGTTTTTT.

The CDR3 region is CSVVGLAASYEQYF. CDR3 nucleotides: TGCAGCGTTGTGGGACTAGCGGCCTCCTACGAGCAGTACTTC. The rearrangement joins TRBV29-1 to TRBJ2-7; TRBD2 aligns across 11 bases. This CDR3 contains 14 residues. Germline loops: CDR1 SQVTM, CDR2 ANQGSEA. V lost 4 bases and J lost 0; bases outside the gene matches: 2.

In this sample, this clonotype turned up many times. This rearrangement joins TRBV4-1 to TRBJ2-7, with TRBD1 matching 10 bases. The CDR3 extends over 14 amino acids. Losses at the gene ends were 5 bases for V and 7 bases for J; bases not matched to a gene: 8. CDR1 MGHRA and CDR2 YSYEKL come from the germline V gene. The CDR3 region has the DNA TGCGCCAGCAGCGTGGGACAGGGGACGGGGGAGCAGTACTTC. It yields the protein CASSVGQGTGEQYF.

The chain joins TRBV18 to TRBJ2-7; 8 bases line up with TRBD2. Unmatched junction bases numbered 14, after V lost 3 bases and J lost 7 bases. This CDR3 region has 16 residues. Germline V lookup: CDR1 KGHSH, CDR2 LQKENI. The CDR3 protein is CASSPPRTGGPREQYF. CDR3 sequence (DNA): TGTGCCAGCTCACCTCCTCGGACGGGAGGGCCGCGGGAGCAGTACTTC. The complete variable domain, with remaining parts taken from reference TRBV18 and TRBJ2-7, reads NAGVMQNPRHLVRRRGQEARLRCSPMKGHSHVYWYRQLPEEGLKFMVYLQKENIIDESGMPKERFSAEFPKEGPSILRIQQVVRGDSAAYFCASSPPRTGGPREQYFGPGTRLTVT.